In its sample, the clone carrying this T cell receptor beta chain was seen many times. What it recognizes is unknown. These data come from a study of metastatic and nonmetastatic thyroid tumors. Study as a whole: Samples came from malignant and benign thyroid patients, and repertoires were compared across blood and tumor or nodule tissue.

General study findings and limits: Malignant thyroid tumors reportedly had TCR beta diversity that was significantly higher than in benign nodules, in blood and tumor.

All patients were treatment-naive before thyroid surgery. In the original processing: The study took CDR3 differences across clinicopathological groups and made a distant-metastasis classifier for papillary thyroid cancer from them. TCRdb re-analyzed the PCR reads through MiXCR. TCRdb, not the original authors, processed these V and J calls. This table holds around 50,000 clones, approximately 20% found once. The specimen was blood. The source of this sequence is a male donor with papillary thyroid cancer or a benign thyroid nodule (not recorded which). Some clones in this sample may be carry-over from other donors' samples.

CDR3 DNA: TGTGCCAGCAGCTCGAGGACAGGGGGACACAATGAGCAGTTCTTC. This translates into CASSSRTGGHNEQFF. J is TRBJ2-1 and V is TRBV7-9, with TRBD1 matching 10 bases. This CDR3 region has 15 residues. From germline, CDR1 is SEHNR and CDR2 FQNEAQ (reference sequence). After removal of 4 bases from V and 5 bases from J, the junction contained 5 bases not matched to a gene. The full variable domain, with the rest looked up from reference TRBV7-9 and TRBJ2-1, is DTGVSQNPRHKITKRGQNVTFRCDPISEHNRLYWYRQTLGQGPEFLTYFQNEAQLEKSRLLSDRFSAERPKGSFSTLEIQRTEQGDSAMYLCASSSRTGGHNEQFFGPGTRLTVL.